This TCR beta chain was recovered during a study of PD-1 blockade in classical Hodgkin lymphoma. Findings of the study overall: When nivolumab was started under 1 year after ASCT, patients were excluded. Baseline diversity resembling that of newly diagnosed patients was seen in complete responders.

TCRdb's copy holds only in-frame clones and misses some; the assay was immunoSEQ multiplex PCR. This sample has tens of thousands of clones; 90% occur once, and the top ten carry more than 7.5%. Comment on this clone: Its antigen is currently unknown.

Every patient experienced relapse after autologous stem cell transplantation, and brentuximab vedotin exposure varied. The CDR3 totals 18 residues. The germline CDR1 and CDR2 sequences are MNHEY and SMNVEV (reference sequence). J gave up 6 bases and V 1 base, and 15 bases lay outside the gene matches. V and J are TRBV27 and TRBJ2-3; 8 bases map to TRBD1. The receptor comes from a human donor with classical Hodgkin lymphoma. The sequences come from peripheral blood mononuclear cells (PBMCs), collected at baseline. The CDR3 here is CASSLYATAQRTGDTQYF. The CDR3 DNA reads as TGTGCCAGCAGTTTATACGCGACAGCACAGAGGACAGGGGATACGCAGTATTTT.